This TCR beta chain was captured in a study of identical twins. General study points: Sequences that were out-of-frame, alpha and twin-shared displayed an excess of low generation probability. Cross-sectional statistics underpinned the conclusions; the same donors were not followed.

The CDR3 is made up of 17 amino acids. V lost 5 bases to trimming and J lost 5 bases; unmatched junction nucleotides: 16. Germline loops: CDR1 SEHNR, CDR2 FQNEAQ (reference sequence). Donors uniformly comprised healthy Caucasians. This clonotype was found a few times. Its antigen is undetermined. TCRdb re-analysed the 5' RACE reads in MiXCR, keeping a single row per CDR3 protein. The sample shows more than 400,000 distinct CDR3 sequences, about 15% of them seen only once. This sample was also put to use in a study of yellow fever vaccine responses in identical twins.

This TCR came from a young woman in good health. Material for sequencing was CD4+ T cells sorted from blood. The chain is built from TRBV7-9 and TRBJ1-2, with 8 positions matching TRBD1. The CDR3 DNA reads as TGTGCCAGCAGCGTTAAGACAACAGGGGGGATCGAGTATGGCTACACCTTC. This codes for CASSVKTTGGIEYGYTF.